Following are 22 T cell receptor beta chains from one sample sequenced in a study of T cells in Graves' hyperthyroidism and ophthalmopathy. Amplification yielded TCR beta CDR3 regions, with RNA transcripts as the source. HTBI primers drove first-round RT-PCR of the TCR CDR3. A single record per CDR3 protein comes from TCRdb applying MiXCR to the multiplex PCR reads. This sample has about 570,000 distinct CDR3 sequences, with around 46% found just once. Input material: peripheral blood or thyroid tissue (not recorded which). Every receptor here comes from an adult woman with Graves' disease, either hyperthyroidism or ophthalmopathy (not recorded which).

This chain links TRBV27 with TRBJ2-7; 9 bases are a match to TRBD2. V was pared by 6 bases and J by 5 bases, with 8 bases of the junction left unmatched. Looked up from germline, CDR1 is MNHEY and CDR2 is SMNVEV (reference sequence). This CDR3 is built from 14 residues. The CDR3, as DNA: TGTGCCAGCAGCCCATGGGGACTAGCCCACGAGCAGTACTTC. Its translation is CASSPWGLAHEQYF.

The genes are TRBV28 and TRBJ2-7; possible D gene TRBD1, 6 bases. V gave up 3 bases and J gave up 3 bases, with 12 bases separating them. Germline V lookup: CDR1 MDHEN, CDR2 SYDVKM. The CDR3 runs to 14 residues. CDR3 in amino acids: CASSLPRDNYEQYF. In DNA form, the CDR3 reads TGTGCCAGCAGTTTGCCCCGGGACAACTACGAGCAGTACTTC. The full variable domain, in which reference TRBV28 and TRBJ2-7 provide the parts outside the CDR3, is DVKVTQSSRYLVKRTGEKVFLECVQDMDHENMFWYRQDPGLGLRLIYFSYDVKMKEKGDIPEGYSVSREKKERFSLILESASTNQTSMYLCASSLPRDNYEQYFGPGTRLTVT.

This clonotype has a handful of counts. A much larger clone is a single base away; this may be a read error. The chain couples TRBV11-2 to TRBJ2-5; 11 nucleotides match TRBD2. Germline lookup yields CDR1 SGHAT and CDR2 FQNNGV. There are 16 residues in the CDR3. V was clipped by 3 bases and J by 2 bases; unmatched bases: 5. CDR3 amino acids: CASSFIRLAGQETQYF. The CDR3 bases are TGTGCCAGCAGCTTTATTCGACTAGCGGGACAAGAGACCCAGTACTTC.

This chain connects TRBV29-1 to TRBJ2-5; 10 bases align to TRBD2. CDR3 length: 14 residues. Germline CDR1 is SQVTM and CDR2 is ANQGSEA. V dropped 3 bases and J dropped 6; count of bases not matched to a gene: 7. The CDR3 protein is CSVDSASGRKTQYF. The DNA for the CDR3 is TGCAGCGTTGATTCGGCTAGCGGGAGAAAGACCCAGTACTTC.

The chain uses TRBV2 and TRBJ1-1; D gene ambiguous. V lost 8 bases and J lost 1, with 26 bases in between. This CDR3 region has 18 residues. Germline V gene lookup returns CDR1 SNHLY and CDR2 FYNNEI. CDR3 sequence: CASDDGRAGVFQNTEAFF. The CDR3 DNA is TGTGCCAGCGATGACGGACGGGCTGGTGTGTTCCAGAACACTGAAGCTTTCTTT. The whole variable domain, filled in from reference TRBV2 and TRBJ1-1, reads EPEVTQTPSHQVTQMGQEVILRCVPISNHLYFYWYRQILGQKVEFLVSFYNNEISEKSEIFDDQFSVERPDGSNFTLKIRSTKLEDSAMYFCASDDGRAGVFQNTEAFFGQGTRLTVV.

There are many counts of this clonotype. The rearrangement uses TRBV19 and TRBJ1-4; D is unclear. Trimming stripped 10 bases from V and 8 bases from J, with 14 bases between. CDR3 length equals 12 residues. Germline-derived CDR1 and CDR2 are LNHDA and SQIVND (reference sequence). The CDR3 DNA reads as TGTGCCACCCGGGCCCCGGAAGAAAAACTGTTTTTT. Its protein is CATRAPEEKLFF.

The chain employs TRBV10-3 and TRBJ1-5; the D is unclear. CDR3 length: 16 amino acids. V lost 2 bases and J lost 0, with 11 bases in between. Per the germline V gene, CDR1 is ENHRY and CDR2 is SYGVKD. The CDR3 DNA is TGTGCCATCAGTGAGGGTCCCCTCCATAGCAATCAGCCCCAGCATTTT. Protein: CAISEGPLHSNQPQHF.

The rearrangement uses TRBV7-2 and TRBJ2-1; D may correspond to TRBD1 or TRBD2 (5 bases each). With 5 bases removed from V and 10 bases from J, the gap between germline ends came to 18 bases. CDR3 length equals 14 residues. CDR1 and CDR2 from the germline V gene are SGHTA and FQGNSA. Here the CDR3 reads CASSQAWGISEQFF. Here the CDR3 DNA reads TGTGCCAGCAGCCAAGCCTGGGGGATTTCCGAGCAGTTCTTC.

Concerning this clonotype itself: Here the CDR3 omits its conserved ending phenylalanine or tryptophan, so a read error is the likely source. The rearrangement links TRBV7-9 to TRBJ1-5; the match to TRBD1 covers 9 bases. Losses at the gene ends were 5 bases for V and 5 bases for J; bases not matched to a gene: 13. This CDR3 is built from 17 residues. Germline CDR1 is SEHNR and CDR2 is FQNEAQ (reference sequence). The CDR3 DNA reads as TGTGCCAGCAGCCAAACTACCGGGACAGGGATCGATCAGCCCCAGCATTCA. Encoded protein: CASSQTTGTGIDQPQHS.

This chain uses TRBV9 with TRBJ1-2; perhaps TRBD1 as D (5 bases). The CDR3 runs 19 residues. V lost 7 bases to trimming and J lost 6 bases, with 34 bases between them. In germline, CDR1 is SGDLS, CDR2 YYNGEE. The DNA for the CDR3 is TGTGCCAGCTCACCACCGAGGGGAATGCTAGACCCCCGAAGTGATGGCTACACCTTC. Translated, it gives CASSPPRGMLDPRSDGYTF.

The CDR3 DNA sequence: TGTGCCAGCAGCTCGAGAAAGGGAGCTAACTATGGCTACACCTTC. This translates into CASSSRKGANYGYTF. The gene calls are TRBV7-2 and TRBJ1-2; D ambiguous. Trimming removed 4 bases at V and 0 bases at J, with 12 bases between. The CDR3 is 15 residues long. The V gene's germline CDR1 is SGHTA and CDR2 FQGNSA.

The gene calls are TRBV19 and TRBJ1-1; D gene ambiguous. This CDR3 has 16 amino acids. Germline V gene lookup returns CDR1 LNHDA and CDR2 SQIVND (reference sequence). Trimming pared 6 bases from V and 0 bases from J, leaving 17 bases between. In DNA form, the CDR3 reads TGTGCCAGTAGGTGGAAAACGCAGAGTATGAACACTGAAGCTTTCTTT. This gives the protein CASRWKTQSMNTEAFF.

This clonotype was observed at least ten times. This chain joins TRBV7-8 and TRBJ2-7, with D possibly TRBD2 on 6 matching bases. With 5 bases removed from V and 3 bases from J, the gap between germline ends came to 17 bases. Per germline, CDR1 SGHVS and CDR2 FQNEAQ. The CDR3 length is 15 residues. CDR3 residues: CASSPRRTNSYEQYF. For the CDR3, the DNA is TGTGCCAGCAGCCCGAGGCGGACTAACAGCTACGAGCAGTACTTC.

The chain carries TRBV12-3 or TRBV12-4 and TRBJ2-5; 7 bases agree with TRBD2. The J call may be faulty, since TRBJ2-7 better matches the DNA end. This CDR3 has 15 amino acids. CDR3 region: CASISIGRNSYEQYF. The CDR3 DNA is TGTGCCAGCATCTCGATCGGGAGGAACTCCTACGAGCAGTACTTC.

This clonotype has at least ten counts. The gene calls are TRBV20-1 and TRBJ1-6, with no clear D. CDR1 DFQATT and CDR2 SNEGSKA come from the germline V gene (reference sequence). CDR3 length equals 13 residues. V lost 5 bases to trimming and J lost 6 bases, with 11 bases between them. CDR3 protein: CSARRAPNSPLHF. In DNA form, the CDR3 reads TGCAGTGCTCGCCGGGCCCCTAATTCACCCCTCCACTTT.

Concerning this clonotype itself: A junction end diverges from the germline sequence, so it may reflect a read error. The CDR3 region is CASSHRAGRGSQPQHF. CDR3 sequence (DNA): TGTGCCAGTAGCCATCGGGCAGGTCGAGGGAGTCAGCCCCAGCACTTT. The rearrangement links TRBV19 to TRBJ1-5; no clear D gene. Germline V gene lookup returns CDR1 LNHDA and CDR2 SQIVND (reference sequence). The CDR3 runs 16 residues.

The J gene is TRBJ1-1, the V gene TRBV19; D is possibly TRBD1 (5 bases). Trimming cost V 5 bases and J 11 bases, with 15 bases left between them. This CDR3 region has 12 residues. CDR1 is LNHDA, CDR2 SQIVND, per germline (reference sequence). CDR3 sequence reads: CASSPGHGLAFF. In nucleotides, the CDR3 is TGTGCCAGTAGTCCTGGACATGGCTTGGCTTTCTTT. Supplemented by reference TRBV19 and TRBJ1-1, the full variable domain reads DGGITQSPKYLFRKEGQNVTLSCEQNLNHDAMYWYRQDPGQGLRLIYYSQIVNDFQKGDIAEGYSVSREKKESFPLTVTSAQKNPTAFYLCASSPGHGLAFFGQGTRLTVV.

The table lists this clonotype with a count of one. The rearrangement uses TRBV20-1 and TRBJ1-3; D is unclear. Trimming cost V 8 bases and J 2 bases, with 13 bases left between them. The CDR3 length is 13 residues. Germline-derived CDR1 and CDR2 are DFQATT and SNEGSKA (reference sequence). Written as DNA, the CDR3 is TGCAGTTGCACCCGGGGAGCTGGAAACACCATATATTTT. Encoded protein: CSCTRGAGNTIYF.

This clonotype was picked up many times. The chain joins TRBV12-3 or TRBV12-4 to TRBJ2-2, with D unclear. Trimming shortened V by 3 bases and J by 0 bases, and 5 bases separated the two germline ends. The CDR3 loop spans 14 amino acids. CDR3 amino acids: CASSFIPNTGELFF. As DNA, the CDR3 is TGTGCCAGCAGTTTTATCCCGAACACCGGGGAGCTGTTTTTT.

This clonotype was seen many times. As DNA, the CDR3 is TGTGCCACCATAGGTCGGGGAAAGACGGATGAAGCTTTCTTT. This translates into CATIGRGKTDEAFF. J is TRBJ1-1 and V is TRBV6-5; D not certain. V gave up 10 bases and J gave up 7 bases, with 22 bases separating them. CDR1 and CDR2 from the germline V gene are MNHEY and SVGAGI. The CDR3 spans 14 residues.

The chain's CDR3 is CSARQGELSGYTF. In nucleotides, the CDR3 is TGCAGCGCCCGACAGGGGGAGTTGAGCGGCTACACCTTC. The chain employs TRBV29-1 and TRBJ1-2, with 9 bases fitting TRBD1. The CDR3 totals 13 residues. V dropped 7 bases and J dropped 8; count of bases not matched to a gene: 11. Germline CDR1 is SQVTM and CDR2 is ANQGSEA.

This clonotype was counted at least ten times. The rearrangement uses TRBV20-1 and TRBJ2-7, with D possibly being TRBD2 (5 bases). Germline V gene lookup returns CDR1 DFQATT and CDR2 SNEGSKA (reference sequence). This CDR3 has 15 residues. V shed 3 bases and J shed 3 bases, with 18 bases lying between them. Here the CDR3 reads CSAREAKISIYEQYF. The CDR3 DNA sequence: TGCAGTGCTAGGGAGGCGAAAATTAGTATCTACGAGCAGTACTTC.